This paragraph reports one T cell receptor (beta chain). Clones were sequenced by immunoSEQ multiplex PCR, and TCRdb holds only the in-frame ones, with some missing. The data contain 650,000 to 800,000 clones, around 90% of them singletons. The data derive from a study of blood T cell repertoires in COVID-19. Germline V gene data show CDR1 as SGHDT and CDR2 as YYEEEE. Trimming shortened V by 3 bases and J by 1 base, and 16 bases separated the two germline ends. The CDR3 is made up of 16 amino acids. This receptor was obtained from a woman aged 18 to 35 with acute or convalescent COVID-19. The sample taken for sequencing was peripheral blood. The chain couples TRBV5-6 to TRBJ1-1, with D possibly TRBD1 on 5 matching bases. The CDR3 here is CASSSLQGNWNTEAFF. DNA of the CDR3: TGTGCCAGCAGCTCCCTGCAGGGAAACTGGAACACTGAAGCTTTCTTT.